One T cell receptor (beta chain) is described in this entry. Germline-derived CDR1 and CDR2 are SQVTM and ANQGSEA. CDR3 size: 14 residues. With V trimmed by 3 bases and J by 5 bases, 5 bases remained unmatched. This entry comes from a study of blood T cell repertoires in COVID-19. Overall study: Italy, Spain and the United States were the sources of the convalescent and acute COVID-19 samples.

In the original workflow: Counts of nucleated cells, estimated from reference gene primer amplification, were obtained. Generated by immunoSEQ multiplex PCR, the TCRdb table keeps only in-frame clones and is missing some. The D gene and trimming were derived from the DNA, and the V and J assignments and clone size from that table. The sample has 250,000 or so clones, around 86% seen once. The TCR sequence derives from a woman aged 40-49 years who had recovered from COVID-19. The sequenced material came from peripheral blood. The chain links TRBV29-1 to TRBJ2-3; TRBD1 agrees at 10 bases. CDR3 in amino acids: CSVERDRGIDTQYF. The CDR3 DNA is TGCAGCGTTGAGCGGGACAGGGGTATAGATACGCAGTATTTT.